This TCR beta chain appears in the sequencing data of a study of T cell changes during pregnancy in multiple sclerosis. This table comes from immunoSEQ multiplex PCR, and its TCRdb copy is limited to in-frame clones, with some not included. The table records about 43,000 clones, approximately 87% of them present only once. CDR3 length equals 11 residues. Germline-derived CDR1 and CDR2 are GTSNPN and SVGIG (reference sequence). V lost 5 bases to trimming and J lost 11 bases, with 13 bases between them. This chain uses TRBV30 with TRBJ1-3; D remains ambiguous. The origin of this receptor is a female donor in good health, enrolled as a control in a pregnancy study. This sample comprised peripheral blood, obtained in the second trimester of pregnancy. CDR3 loop: CAWLNRGAIYF. In DNA, the CDR3 is TGTGCCTGGCTGAACCGGGGAGCCATATATTTT.